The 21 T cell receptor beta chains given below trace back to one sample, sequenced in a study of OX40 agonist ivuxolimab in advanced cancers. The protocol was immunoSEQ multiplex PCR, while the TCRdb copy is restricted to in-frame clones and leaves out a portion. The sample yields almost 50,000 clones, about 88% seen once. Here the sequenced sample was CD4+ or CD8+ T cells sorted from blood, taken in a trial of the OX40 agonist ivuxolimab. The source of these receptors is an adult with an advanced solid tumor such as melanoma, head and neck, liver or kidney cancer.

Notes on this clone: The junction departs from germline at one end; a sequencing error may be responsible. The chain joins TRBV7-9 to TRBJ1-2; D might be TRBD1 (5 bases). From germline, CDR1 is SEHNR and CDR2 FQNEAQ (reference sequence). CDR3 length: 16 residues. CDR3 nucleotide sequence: TGCGCCAGCAGCCAAGTCGGGGAAAGGGGAAGGATTGGCTACACCTTC. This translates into CASSQVGERGRIGYTF. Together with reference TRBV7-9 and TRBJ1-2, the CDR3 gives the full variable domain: DTGVSQNPRHKITKRGQNVTFRCDPISEHNRLYWYRQTLGQGPEFLTYFQNEAQLEKSRLLSDRFSAERPKGSFSTLEIQRTEQGDSAMYLCASSQVGERGRIGYTFGSGTRLTVV.

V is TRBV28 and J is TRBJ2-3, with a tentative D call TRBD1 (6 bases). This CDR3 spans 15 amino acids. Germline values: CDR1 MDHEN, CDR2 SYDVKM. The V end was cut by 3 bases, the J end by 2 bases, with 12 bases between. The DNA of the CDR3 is TGTGCCAGCAGTTTGGAGGCAGGGGACACAGATACGCAGTATTTT. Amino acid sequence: CASSLEAGDTDTQYF.

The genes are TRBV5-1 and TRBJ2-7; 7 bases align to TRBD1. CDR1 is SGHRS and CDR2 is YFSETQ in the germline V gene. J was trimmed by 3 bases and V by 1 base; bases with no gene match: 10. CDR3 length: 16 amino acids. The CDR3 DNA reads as TGCGCCAGCAGCTTGAATCCGGGGACAGCGAACTACGAGCAGTACTTC. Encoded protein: CASSLNPGTANYEQYF.

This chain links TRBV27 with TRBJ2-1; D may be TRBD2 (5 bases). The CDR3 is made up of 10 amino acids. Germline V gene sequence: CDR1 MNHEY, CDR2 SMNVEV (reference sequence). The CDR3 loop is CGGIYNEQFF. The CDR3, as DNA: TGTGGAGGGATCTACAATGAGCAGTTCTTC.

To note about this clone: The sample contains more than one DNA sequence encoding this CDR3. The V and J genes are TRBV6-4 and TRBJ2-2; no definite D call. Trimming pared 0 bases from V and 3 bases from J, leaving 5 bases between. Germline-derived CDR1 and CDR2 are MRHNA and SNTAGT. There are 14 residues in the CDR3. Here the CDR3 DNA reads TGTGCCAGCAGTGACTCGCTGGACACCGGGGAGCTGTTTTTT. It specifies CASSDSLDTGELFF.

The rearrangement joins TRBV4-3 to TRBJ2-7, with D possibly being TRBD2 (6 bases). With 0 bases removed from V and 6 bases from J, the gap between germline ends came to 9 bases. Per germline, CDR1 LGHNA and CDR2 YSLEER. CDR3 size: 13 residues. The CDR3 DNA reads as TGCGCCAGCAGCCAAGATTTGGGGGGCGAGCAGTACTTC. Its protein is CASSQDLGGEQYF.

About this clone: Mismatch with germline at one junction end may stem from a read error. This chain's CDR3 is CASSAGATPQETQYF. DNA of the CDR3: TGTGCTAGCAGCGCCGGGGCCACCCCACAAGAGACCCAGTACTTC. The rearrangement uses TRBV7-7 and TRBJ2-5; D tentatively fits TRBD1 or TRBD2 (5 bases each). The CDR3 covers 15 residues. The germline V gene encodes CDR1 SSHAT and CDR2 FNYEAQ (reference sequence).

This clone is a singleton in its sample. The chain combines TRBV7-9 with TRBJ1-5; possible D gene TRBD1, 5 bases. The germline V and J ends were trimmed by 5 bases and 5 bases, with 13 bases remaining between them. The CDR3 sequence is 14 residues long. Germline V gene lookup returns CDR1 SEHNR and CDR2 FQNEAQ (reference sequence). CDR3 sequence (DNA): TGTGCCAGCAGCCCGGGGGGTTTCGATCAGCCCCAGCATTTT. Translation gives CASSPGGFDQPQHF.

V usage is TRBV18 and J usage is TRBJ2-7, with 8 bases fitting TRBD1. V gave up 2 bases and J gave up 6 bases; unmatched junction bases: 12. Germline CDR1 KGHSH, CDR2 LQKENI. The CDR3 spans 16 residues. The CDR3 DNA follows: TGTGCCAGCTCACCAGCATCAGGGGGCGGAGGGGGCGAGCAGTACTTC. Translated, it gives CASSPASGGGGGEQYF.

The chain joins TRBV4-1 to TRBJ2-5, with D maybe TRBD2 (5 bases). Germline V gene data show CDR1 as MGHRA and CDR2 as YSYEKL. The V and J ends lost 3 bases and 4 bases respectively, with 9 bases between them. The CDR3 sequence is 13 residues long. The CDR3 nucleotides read TGCGCCAGCAGCCAGGGGAGCCGAGAGACCCAGTACTTC. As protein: CASSQGSRETQYF.

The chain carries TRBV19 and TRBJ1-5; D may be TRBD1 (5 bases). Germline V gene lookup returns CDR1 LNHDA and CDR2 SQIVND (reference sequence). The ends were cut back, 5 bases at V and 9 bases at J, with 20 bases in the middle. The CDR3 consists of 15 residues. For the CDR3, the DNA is TGTGCCAGTAGTGACAGTGGTCAGGCTAGATTGCCCCAGCATTTT. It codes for CASSDSGQARLPQHF.

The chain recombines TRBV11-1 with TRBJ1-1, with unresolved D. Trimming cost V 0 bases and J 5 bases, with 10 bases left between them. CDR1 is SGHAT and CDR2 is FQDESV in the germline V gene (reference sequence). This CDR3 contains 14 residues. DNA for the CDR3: TGTGCCAGCAGCTTAGCATGGACGGCAACTGAAGCTTTCTTT. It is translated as CASSLAWTATEAFF.

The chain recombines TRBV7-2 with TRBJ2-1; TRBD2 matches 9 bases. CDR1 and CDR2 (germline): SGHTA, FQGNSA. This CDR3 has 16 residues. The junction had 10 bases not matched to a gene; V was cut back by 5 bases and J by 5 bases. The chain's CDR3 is CASSIVFAGGHNEQFF. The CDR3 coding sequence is TGTGCCAGCAGCATAGTTTTTGCGGGGGGGCACAATGAGCAGTTCTTC. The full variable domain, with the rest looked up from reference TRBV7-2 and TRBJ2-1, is GAGVSQSPSNKVTEKGKDVELRCDPISGHTALYWYRQSLGQGLEFLIYFQGNSAPDKSGLPSDRFSAERTGGSVSTLTIQRTQQEDSAVYLCASSIVFAGGHNEQFFGPGTRLTVL.

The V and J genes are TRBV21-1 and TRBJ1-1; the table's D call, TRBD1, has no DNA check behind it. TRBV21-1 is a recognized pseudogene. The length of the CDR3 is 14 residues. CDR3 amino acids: CASSTRTGNTEAFF. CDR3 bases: TGTGCCAGCAGCACACGGACAGGGAACACTGAAGCTTTCTTT.

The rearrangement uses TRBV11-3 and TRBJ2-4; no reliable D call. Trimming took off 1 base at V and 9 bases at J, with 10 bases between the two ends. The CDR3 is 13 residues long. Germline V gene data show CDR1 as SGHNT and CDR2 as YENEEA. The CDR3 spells CASSLGEVGIQYF. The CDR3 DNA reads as TGTGCCAGCAGCTTAGGGGAAGTTGGCATTCAGTACTTC. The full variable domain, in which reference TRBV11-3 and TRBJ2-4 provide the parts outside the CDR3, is EAGVVQSPRYKIIEKKQPVAFWCNPISGHNTLYWYLQNLGQGPELLIRYENEEAVDDSQLPKDRFSAERLKGVDSTLKIQPAELGDSAVYLCASSLGEVGIQYFGAGTRLSVL.

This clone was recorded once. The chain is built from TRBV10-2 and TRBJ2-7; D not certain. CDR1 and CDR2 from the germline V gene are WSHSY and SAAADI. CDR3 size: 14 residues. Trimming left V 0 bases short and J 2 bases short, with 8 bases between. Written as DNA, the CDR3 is TGCGCCAGCAGTGAGTCCCCGGCTACCTACGAGCAGTACTTC. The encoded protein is CASSESPATYEQYF.

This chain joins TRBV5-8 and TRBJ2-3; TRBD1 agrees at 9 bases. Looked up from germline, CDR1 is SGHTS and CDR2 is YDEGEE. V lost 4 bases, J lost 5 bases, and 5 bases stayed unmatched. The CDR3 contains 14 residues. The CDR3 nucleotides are TGTGCCAGCAGCCCGGGACAGGGTGAAGATACGCAGTATTTT. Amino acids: CASSPGQGEDTQYF.

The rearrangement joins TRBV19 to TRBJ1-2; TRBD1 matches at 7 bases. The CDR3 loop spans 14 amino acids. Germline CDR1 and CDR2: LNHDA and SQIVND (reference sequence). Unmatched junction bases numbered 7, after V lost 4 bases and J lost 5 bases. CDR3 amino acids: CASSRSGTEYGYTF. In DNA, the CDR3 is TGTGCCAGTAGTAGGTCCGGGACAGAGTATGGCTACACCTTC.

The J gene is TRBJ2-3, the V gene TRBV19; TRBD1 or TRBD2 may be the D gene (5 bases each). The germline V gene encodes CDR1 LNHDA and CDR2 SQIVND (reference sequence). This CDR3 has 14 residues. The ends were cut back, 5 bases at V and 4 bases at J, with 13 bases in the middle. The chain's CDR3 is CASSRDPGSDTQYF. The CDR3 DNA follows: TGTGCCAGTAGTCGGGACCCGGGGTCAGATACGCAGTATTTT.

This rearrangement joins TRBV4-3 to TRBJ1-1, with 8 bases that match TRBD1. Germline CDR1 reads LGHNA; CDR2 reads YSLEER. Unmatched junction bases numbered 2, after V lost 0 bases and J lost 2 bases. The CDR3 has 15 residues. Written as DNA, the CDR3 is TGCGCCAGCAGCCAAGACGGGACAGGTAACACTGAAGCTTTCTTT. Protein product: CASSQDGTGNTEAFF.

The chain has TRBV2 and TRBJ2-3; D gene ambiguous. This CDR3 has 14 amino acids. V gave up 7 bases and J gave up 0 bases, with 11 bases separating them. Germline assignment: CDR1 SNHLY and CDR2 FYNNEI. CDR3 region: CASTTGPSTDTQYF. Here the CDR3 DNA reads TGTGCCAGCACCACCGGACCTAGCACAGATACGCAGTATTTT.